The 19 T cell receptor beta chains reported below all come from one sample, sequenced in a study of CD8 T cells in Susac syndrome. About 0.5 to 1 ug RNA was reverse transcribed with random hexamers. TCRdb reanalysed the immunoSEQ multiplex PCR reads using MiXCR and keeps one entry per CDR3 protein. The sample records roughly 200,000 distinct CDR3 sequences, approximately 94% being singletons. Sequenced: CD4+ T cells from PBMCs. The receptors come from a human donor with multiple sclerosis.

The gene calls are TRBV6-2 or TRBV6-3 and TRBJ2-3; D gene ambiguous. The germline V and J ends were trimmed by 7 bases and 6 bases, with 17 bases remaining between them. The CDR3 runs to 14 residues. Germline lookup yields CDR1 MNHEY and CDR2 SVGEGT. The CDR3 nucleotides are TGTGCCAGCAAAACGGTGGTGGTGGTGGATACGCAGTATTTT. This encodes CASKTVVVVDTQYF.

J is TRBJ2-1 and V is TRBV7-9; tentatively, D is TRBD1 or TRBD2 (5 bases each). Germline CDR1 and CDR2: SEHNR and FQNEAQ (reference sequence). This CDR3 contains 14 residues. With 3 bases removed from V and 4 bases from J, the gap between germline ends came to 10 bases. Here the CDR3 reads CASSFRGQYNEQFF. In DNA, the CDR3 is TGTGCCAGCAGCTTCCGGGGCCAGTACAATGAGCAGTTCTTC.

The genes are TRBV6-5 and TRBJ2-3; 7 nucleotides align to TRBD1. This CDR3 has 14 residues. Germline loops: CDR1 MNHEY, CDR2 SVGAGI. After removal of 5 bases from V and 4 bases from J, the junction contained 6 bases not matched to a gene. CDR3 sequence reads: CASSQTGSADTQYF. CDR3 DNA: TGTGCCAGCAGTCAGACAGGGTCGGCAGATACGCAGTATTTT.

The chain uses TRBV29-1 and TRBJ1-2; D gene uncertain. Per germline, CDR1 SQVTM and CDR2 ANQGSEA. CDR3 length equals 14 residues. The ends were cut back, 1 base at V and 4 bases at J, with 13 bases in the middle. CDR3 sequence: CSVEVEGLTYGYTF. The DNA of the CDR3 is TGCAGCGTTGAAGTCGAAGGGTTGACCTATGGCTACACCTTC. The full variable domain, with the rest looked up from reference TRBV29-1 and TRBJ1-2, is SAVISQKPSRDICQRGTSLTIQCQVDSQVTMMFWYRQQPGQSLTLIATANQGSEATYESGFVIDKFPISRPNLTFSTLTVSNMSPEDSSIYLCSVEVEGLTYGYTFGSGTRLTVV.

The CDR3 nucleotides are TGTGCCAGCAGTTTAGGAGGGGGCGCTAACACTGAAGCTTTCTTT. Protein sequence: CASSLGGGANTEAFF. The chain combines TRBV12-3 or TRBV12-4 with TRBJ1-1; 7 bases map to TRBD1. Germline trimming cut 1 base from V and 2 bases from J; bases unmatched to any gene: 4. There are 15 residues in the CDR3.

The V and J genes are TRBV5-1 and TRBJ2-3, with a weak D call TRBD1 (6 bases). Germline V gives CDR1 SGHRS, CDR2 YFSETQ. CDR3 length equals 15 residues. The V end was cut by 3 bases, the J end by 0 bases, with 11 bases between. As DNA, the CDR3 is TGCGCCAGCAGCTCCGGACAGCCCAGCACAGATACGCAGTATTTT. Its translation is CASSSGQPSTDTQYF.

The V gene is TRBV9, the J gene TRBJ2-3, with 7 bases matching TRBD2. This CDR3 is 16 amino acids long. V lost 2 bases to trimming and J lost 0 bases; unmatched junction nucleotides: 6. CDR1 is SGDLS and CDR2 is YYNGEE in the germline V gene. In DNA, the CDR3 is TGTGCCAGCAGCGTCGGGATGACTAGCAGCACAGATACGCAGTATTTT. Residues: CASSVGMTSSTDTQYF.

V and J are TRBV6-4 and TRBJ2-3; 12 bases align to TRBD1. The CDR3 covers 18 residues. The germline gives CDR1 MRHNA, CDR2 SNTAGT. Trimming took 3 bases from V and 0 from J; bases not matched to a gene: 7. CDR3 bases: TGTGCCAGCAGTGAACGGGACAGGGGGCCGCTTAGCACAGATACGCAGTATTTT. Encoded protein: CASSERDRGPLSTDTQYF.

The chain couples TRBV30 to TRBJ1-1; D not resolved. The germline V and J ends were trimmed by 6 bases and 1 base, with 9 bases remaining between them. The germline V gene encodes CDR1 GTSNPN and CDR2 SVGIG (reference sequence). The CDR3 has 12 amino acids. CDR3 coding DNA: TGTGCCTGTCGAGAGGGGAACACTGAAGCTTTCTTT. Amino acids: CACREGNTEAFF.

V is TRBV20-1 and J is TRBJ2-7, with D maybe TRBD1 (5 bases). In germline, CDR1 is DFQATT, CDR2 SNEGSKA (reference sequence). V lost 1 base and J lost 3, with 7 bases in between. CDR3 length: 12 amino acids. CDR3 DNA sequence: TGCAGTGCTAGAGGGACACTCTACGAGCAGTACTTC. Translating it yields CSARGTLYEQYF.

V gene TRBV3-1 combines with J gene TRBJ1-1; D is undetermined. This CDR3 spans 13 amino acids. V dropped 6 bases and J dropped 4 bases, with 12 bases sitting between them. Germline V gives CDR1 LGHDT, CDR2 YNNKEL (reference sequence). CDR3 loop: CASRGAWGTEAFF. The CDR3, as DNA: TGTGCCAGCAGGGGAGCGTGGGGCACTGAAGCTTTCTTT. Based on the CDR3 plus reference TRBV3-1 and TRBJ1-1, the full variable domain is DTAVSQTPKYLVTQMGNDKSIKCEQNLGHDTMYWYKQDSKKFLKIMFSYNNKELIINETVPNRFSPKSPDKAHLNLHINSLELGDSAVYFCASRGAWGTEAFFGQGTRLTVV.

The V call is TRBV7-8, the J call TRBJ1-2; no clear D. The germline V gene encodes CDR1 SGHVS and CDR2 FQNEAQ. This CDR3 region has 13 residues. Between the trimmed V and J ends, which lost 2 bases and 4 bases, there was a span of 8 bases. The CDR3 region has the DNA TGTGCCAGCAGCTTATACACGGGCTATGGCTACACCTTC. This gives the protein CASSLYTGYGYTF. Full variable domain (rest looked up from reference TRBV7-8 and TRBJ1-2): GAGVSQSPRYKVAKRGQDVALRCDPISGHVSLFWYQQALGQGPEFLTYFQNEAQLDKSGLPSDRFFAERPEGSVSTLKIQRTQQEDSAVYLCASSLYTGYGYTFGSGTRLTVV.

The chain uses TRBV7-8 and TRBJ2-7, with a weak D call TRBD1 (6 bases). Germline CDR1 and CDR2: SGHVS and FQNEAQ. The CDR3 is 14 residues long. Trimming removed 3 bases from V and 4 bases from J, with 13 bases in between. This CDR3 reads CASSFGQWEYEQYF. In DNA form, the CDR3 reads TGTGCCAGCAGCTTCGGACAGTGGGAGTACGAGCAGTACTTC.

The chain is built from TRBV6-5 and TRBJ1-6; 8 bases line up with TRBD1. CDR1 MNHEY and CDR2 SVGAGI come from the germline V gene. V dropped 4 bases and J dropped 8; count of bases not matched to a gene: 4. There are 14 residues in the CDR3. In DNA, the CDR3 is TGTGCCAGCAGTTTGACAGGGGCCGATTCACCCCTCCACTTT. It codes for CASSLTGADSPLHF.

The rearrangement joins TRBV20-1 to TRBJ1-4; D ambiguous. The CDR3 is 11 amino acids. Trimming took off 2 bases at V and 12 bases at J, with 10 bases between the two ends. CDR1 and CDR2 from the germline V gene are DFQATT and SNEGSKA (reference sequence). CDR3 nucleotide sequence: TGCAGTGCTAGAAGTTTGAAGGAACTGTTTTTT. Its translation: CSARSLKELFF.

The chain employs TRBV9 and TRBJ1-1; D is possibly TRBD1 (5 bases). V lost 2 bases and J lost 0, with 11 bases in between. The CDR3 runs to 15 residues. CDR1 is SGDLS and CDR2 is YYNGEE in the germline V gene. The CDR3 nucleotides are TGTGCCAGCAGCGTTCTGGGGCCAATGAACACTGAAGCTTTCTTT. Translating it yields CASSVLGPMNTEAFF.

This chain links TRBV5-1 with TRBJ2-7; 8 positions match TRBD1. CDR1 and CDR2 from the germline V gene are SGHRS and YFSETQ. Unmatched junction bases numbered 6, after V lost 0 bases and J lost 7 bases. There are 14 residues in the CDR3. The CDR3 is CASSLGQGAEEQYF. For the CDR3, the DNA is TGCGCCAGCAGCTTGGGGCAGGGGGCAGAGGAGCAGTACTTC.

The chain uses TRBV6-6 and TRBJ1-5; D not resolved. Trimming stripped 0 bases from V and 6 bases from J, with 12 bases between. The CDR3 consists of 15 residues. From germline, CDR1 is MNHNY and CDR2 SVGAGI (reference sequence). The CDR3 DNA sequence: TGTGCCAGCAGTTACTCCCACAGTAACGCTCAGCCCCAGCATTTT. Its protein is CASSYSHSNAQPQHF.

This chain joins TRBV12-3 or TRBV12-4 and TRBJ2-3; D is unclear. The CDR3 runs to 14 residues. V lost 4 bases to trimming and J lost 4 bases, with 12 bases between them. CDR3 residues: CASSSPTLADTQYF. The CDR3 nucleotides are TGTGCCAGCAGTTCCCCGACTCTCGCAGATACGCAGTATTTT.